Shown below are 9 T cell receptor beta chains from a single sample sequenced in a study of blood T cell repertoires in COVID-19. Generated by immunoSEQ multiplex PCR, the TCRdb table keeps only in-frame clones and is missing some. Here the sample spans over 350,000 clones, more than 75% being singletons. Sequencing was carried out using PBMCs or T cells enriched from blood (not recorded which). These receptors were obtained from a young woman who had recovered from COVID-19.

This chain links TRBV5-1 with TRBJ1-3, with D maybe TRBD1 (6 bases). This CDR3 region has 14 residues. With 6 bases removed from V and 4 bases from J, the gap between germline ends came to 14 bases. Germline V gene sequence: CDR1 SGHRS, CDR2 YFSETQ. The CDR3 loop reads CASTWAGEGNTIYF. In DNA form, the CDR3 reads TGCGCCAGCACCTGGGCAGGGGAAGGAAACACCATATATTTT.

The chain uses TRBV9 and TRBJ1-4, with 7 bases that match TRBD1. With 3 bases clipped from V and 5 bases from J, the junction kept 4 bases outside the gene matches. Germline V gives CDR1 SGDLS, CDR2 YYNGEE. The CDR3 length is 14 residues. CDR3 sequence: CASSATGPNEKLFF. DNA of the CDR3: TGTGCCAGCAGCGCGACAGGGCCGAATGAAAAACTGTTTTTT.

V and J are TRBV15 and TRBJ1-6, with TRBD1 as a possible D gene (5 bases). CDR1 is LNHNV and CDR2 is YYDKDF in the germline V gene (reference sequence). The CDR3 is 15 amino acids. V was pared by 0 bases and J by 7 bases, with 10 bases between. This chain's CDR3 is CATSRDPGGNSPLHF. The CDR3 DNA reads as TGTGCCACCAGCAGAGACCCCGGGGGGAATTCACCCCTCCACTTT.

The chain employs TRBV19 and TRBJ2-3; a weak D match, TRBD1 (5 bases). This CDR3 is built from 14 residues. V was cut by 1 base and J by 1 base, with 6 bases left in between. CDR1 and CDR2 from the germline V gene are LNHDA and SQIVND (reference sequence). For the CDR3, the DNA is TGTGCCAGTAGTATAGGCAGGGGCACAGATACGCAGTATTTT. Encoded protein: CASSIGRGTDTQYF.

The chain employs TRBV5-4 and TRBJ2-3, with 8 positions matching TRBD2. The ends lost 4 bases at V and 2 bases at J; junction bases unmatched: 6. Germline loops: CDR1 SGHNT, CDR2 YYREEE (reference sequence). The CDR3 contains 15 residues. The CDR3 protein is CASSQSGGTTDTQYF. As DNA, the CDR3 is TGTGCCAGCAGCCAGAGCGGGGGCACCACAGATACGCAGTATTTT.

V and J are TRBV10-3 and TRBJ2-5; 8 bases align to TRBD1. Germline assignment: CDR1 ENHRY and CDR2 SYGVKD. Trimming at V came to 6 bases and at J to 1 base, leaving 4 bases not matched to a gene. This CDR3 is 14 amino acids long. The CDR3 region has the DNA TGTGCCATCAGGGATGACAGGGGCCAAGAGACCCAGTACTTC. Translated, it gives CAIRDDRGQETQYF.

This chain connects TRBV30 to TRBJ2-1; TRBD2 matches at 8 bases. The CDR3 runs 14 residues. The V segment lost 4 bases and the J segment 3 bases; nucleotides outside the gene matches: 5. Germline values: CDR1 GTSNPN, CDR2 SVGIG (reference sequence). The CDR3, as DNA: TGTGCCTGGACGGGGGGGGCGATCTACAATGAGCAGTTCTTC. Translation gives CAWTGGAIYNEQFF. Looking up the rest from reference TRBV30 and TRBJ2-1 gives the full variable domain: SQTIHQWPATLVQPVGSPLSLECTVEGTSNPNLYWYRQAAGRGLQLLFYSVGIGQISSEVPQNLSASRPQDRQFILSSKKLLLSDSGFYLCAWTGGAIYNEQFFGPGTRLTVL.

In the case of this clone: The junction differs from germline at one of its ends, possibly a read error. This chain uses TRBV9 with TRBJ2-1; 7 bases are a match to TRBD2. Germline CDR1 is SGDLS and CDR2 is YYNGEE. CDR3 size: 14 residues. CDR3 region: CATSAGSLGDEQFF. CDR3 DNA sequence: TGCGCTACTAGCGCCGGTTCCCTGGGGGATGAGCAGTTCTTC.

This rearrangement joins TRBV4-3 to TRBJ1-6; TRBD1 agrees at 10 bases. With V trimmed by 4 bases and J by 9 bases, 6 bases remained unmatched. Germline-derived CDR1 and CDR2 are LGHNA and YSLEER. The CDR3 totals 15 residues. CDR3 loop: CASSPDRGLGSPLHF. CDR3 nucleotide sequence: TGCGCCAGCAGCCCAGACAGGGGGCTGGGTTCACCCCTCCACTTT.